The 9 T cell receptor beta chains below all came from one sample that was sequenced in a study of post-analysis software for immune sequencing data. The antigens these receptors bind are not known. General observations from the study: Patients used about 5 TRBV segments, including TRBV5-6, TRBV5-1 and TRBV20-1, more often than controls.

TCR beta cDNA libraries included unique molecular identifiers. One entry per CDR3 protein results from TCRdb running MiXCR on the PCR reads. This table has approximately 150,000 distinct CDR3 sequences, 30% appearing once. The sample was blood. These receptors originate from a girl between 5 and 17 years old with multiple sclerosis.

This clonotype appeared a few times. V usage is TRBV9 and J usage is TRBJ1-6, with D possibly matching TRBD1 (5 bases). Germline CDR1 and CDR2: SGDLS and YYNGEE. V shed 4 bases and J shed 8 bases, with 13 bases lying between them. The CDR3 length is 14 residues. Here the CDR3 reads CASSTSQGDSPLHF. CDR3 nucleotides: TGTGCCAGCAGCACCTCTCAGGGCGATTCACCCCTCCACTTT.

To note about this clonotype: One base away lies a much larger clone, so this may be a sequencing read error. This likely comes from a read error, as the CDR3 has no conserved phenylalanine or tryptophan at its end. The J gene is TRBJ1-4, the V gene TRBV4-1; D not certain. From germline, CDR1 is MGHRA and CDR2 YSYEKL. V dropped 0 bases and J dropped 6 bases, with 2 bases sitting between them. The CDR3 is 12 amino acids. The CDR3 DNA reads as TGCGCCAGCAGCCAAGAGTATGAAAAACTGTTTTGT. Translating it yields CASSQEYEKLFC.

There are a few counts of this clonotype. The J gene is TRBJ2-5, the V gene TRBV9, with a tentative D call TRBD1 (5 bases). Germline loops: CDR1 SGDLS, CDR2 YYNGEE. The CDR3 spans 17 residues. The ends were cut back, 0 bases at V and 5 bases at J, with 20 bases in the middle. This chain's CDR3 is CASSVAGGHIGDETQYF. CDR3 nucleotides: TGTGCCAGCAGCGTAGCAGGTGGACACATCGGAGACGAGACCCAGTACTTC.

Worth noting for this clonotype: A read error is possible here, since a much larger clone lies one base away. The chain has TRBV7-9 and TRBJ2-7; 10 bases match TRBD2. Per germline, CDR1 SEHNR and CDR2 FQNEAQ (reference sequence). The CDR3 spans 16 residues. This chain's CDR3 is CASSLAASGRAYGQYF. DNA for the CDR3: TGTGCCAGCAGCTTAGCAGCTAGCGGGAGAGCCTACGGGCAGTACTTC.

This sequence joins TRBV6-1 and TRBJ2-1, with D perhaps assigned TRBD1 or TRBD2 (5 bases each). Trimming took 1 base from V and 10 from J, leaving 11 bases between them. Looked up from germline, CDR1 is MNHNS and CDR2 is SASEGT. The CDR3 has 13 residues. CDR3: CASSEVGPGEQFF. CDR3 in DNA: TGTGCCAGCAGTGAAGTGGGACCAGGCGAGCAGTTCTTC.

This clonotype was detected only a few times. The chain carries TRBV6-5 and TRBJ1-5; D is possibly TRBD1 (6 bases). V was trimmed by 10 bases and J by 2 bases, leaving 15 bases between them. The germline V gene encodes CDR1 MNHEY and CDR2 SVGAGI. This CDR3 spans 14 amino acids. The CDR3 DNA is TGTGCCACTAAGGGGGGATTAGGCAATCAGCCCCAGCATTTT. This gives the protein CATKGGLGNQPQHF.

This clonotype was picked up a small number of times. This chain uses TRBV30 with TRBJ2-5, with TRBD1 identical over 7 bases. The CDR3 sequence is 16 residues long. With 0 bases clipped from V and 1 base from J, the junction kept 8 bases outside the gene matches. Germline V gene data show CDR1 as GTSNPN and CDR2 as SVGIG (reference sequence). In DNA, the CDR3 is TGTGCCTGGAGTGTCTCGACAGGGTTTTTCCAAGAGACCCAGTACTTC. Amino acid sequence: CAWSVSTGFFQETQYF.

This clonotype occurred a few times. V is TRBV11-2 and J is TRBJ1-2; no firm D call. CDR3 length: 13 residues. In germline, CDR1 is SGHAT, CDR2 FQNNGV. Trimming removed 3 bases from V and 4 bases from J, with 9 bases in between. Written as DNA, the CDR3 is TGTGCCAGCAGCTTTGGTTTGGGCTATGGCTACACCTTC. Translating gives CASSFGLGYGYTF.

This clonotype was seen many times. V gene TRBV6-5 combines with J gene TRBJ2-7; D gene ambiguous. Looked up from germline, CDR1 is MNHEY and CDR2 is SVGAGI. The CDR3 runs 11 residues. V shed 2 bases and J shed 6 bases, with 5 bases lying between them. The CDR3 is CASSYLGEQYF. The CDR3 region has the DNA TGTGCCAGCAGTTACCTTGGCGAGCAGTACTTC.